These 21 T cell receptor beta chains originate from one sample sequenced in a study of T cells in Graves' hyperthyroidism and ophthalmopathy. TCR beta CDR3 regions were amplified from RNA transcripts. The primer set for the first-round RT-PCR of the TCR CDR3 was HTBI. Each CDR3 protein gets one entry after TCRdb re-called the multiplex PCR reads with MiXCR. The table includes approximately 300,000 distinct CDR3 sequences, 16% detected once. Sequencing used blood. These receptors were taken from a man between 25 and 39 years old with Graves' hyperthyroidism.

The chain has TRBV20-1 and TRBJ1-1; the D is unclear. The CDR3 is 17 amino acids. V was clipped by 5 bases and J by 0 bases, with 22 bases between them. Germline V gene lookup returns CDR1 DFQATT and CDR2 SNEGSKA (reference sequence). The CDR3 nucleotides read TGCAGTGCTCAGCCCCCGGGAGCTTCATTCATGAACACTGAAGCTTTCTTT. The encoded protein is CSAQPPGASFMNTEAFF.

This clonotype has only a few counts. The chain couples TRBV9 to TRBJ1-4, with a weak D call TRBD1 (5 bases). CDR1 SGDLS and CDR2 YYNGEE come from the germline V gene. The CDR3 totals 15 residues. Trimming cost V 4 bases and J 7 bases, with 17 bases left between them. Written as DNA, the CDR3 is TGTGCCAGCAGCCTCGACGGGACGCCGCGTGAAAAACTGTTTTTT. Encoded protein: CASSLDGTPREKLFF.

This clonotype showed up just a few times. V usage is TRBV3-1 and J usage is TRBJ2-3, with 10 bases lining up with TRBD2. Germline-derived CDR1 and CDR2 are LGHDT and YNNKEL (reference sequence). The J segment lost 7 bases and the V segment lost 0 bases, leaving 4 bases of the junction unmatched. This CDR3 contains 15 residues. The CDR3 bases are TGTGCCAGCAGCCAAGATCTAGCGGGAGTTAATACGCAGTATTTT. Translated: CASSQDLAGVNTQYF.

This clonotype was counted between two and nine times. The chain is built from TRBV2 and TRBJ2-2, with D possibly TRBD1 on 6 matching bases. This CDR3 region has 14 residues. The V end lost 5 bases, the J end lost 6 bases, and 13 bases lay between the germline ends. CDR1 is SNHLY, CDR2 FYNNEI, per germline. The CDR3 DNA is TGTGCCAGCAGTCGGACAGAAGTAGCCGGGGAGCTGTTTTTT. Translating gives CASSRTEVAGELFF.

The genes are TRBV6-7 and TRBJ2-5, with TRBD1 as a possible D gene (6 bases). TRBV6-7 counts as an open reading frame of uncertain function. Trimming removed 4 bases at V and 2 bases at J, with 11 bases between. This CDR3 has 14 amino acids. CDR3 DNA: TGTGCCAGCAGTTCCTCCGGGACACAAGAGACCCAGTACTTC. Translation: CASSSSGTQETQYF.

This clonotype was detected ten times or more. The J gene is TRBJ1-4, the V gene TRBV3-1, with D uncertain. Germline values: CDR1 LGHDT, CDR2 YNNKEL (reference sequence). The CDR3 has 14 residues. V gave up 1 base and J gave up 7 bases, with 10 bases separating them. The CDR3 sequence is CASSQGGEGEKLFF. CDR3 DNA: TGTGCCAGCAGCCAAGGCGGCGAGGGTGAAAAACTGTTTTTT.

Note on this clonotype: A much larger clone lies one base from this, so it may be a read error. The CDR3 DNA is TGTGCCAGCAGCACTGGGACAGGGGTCGGTCGGGGGACCCAGTACTTC. Translated: CASSTGTGVGRGTQYF. J is TRBJ2-5 and V is TRBV27, with 10 bases aligning to TRBD1. The CDR3 covers 16 residues. Germline CDR1 reads MNHEY; CDR2 reads SMNVEV (reference sequence). The trim removed 6 bases at V and 7 bases at J, leaving 14 bases unmatched.

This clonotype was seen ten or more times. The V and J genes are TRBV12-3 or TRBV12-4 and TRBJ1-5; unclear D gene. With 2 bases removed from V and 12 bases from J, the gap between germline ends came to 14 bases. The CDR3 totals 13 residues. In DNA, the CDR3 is TGTGCCAGCAGTTTACAGATCCAAGATCTCCAGCATTTT. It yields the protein CASSLQIQDLQHF.

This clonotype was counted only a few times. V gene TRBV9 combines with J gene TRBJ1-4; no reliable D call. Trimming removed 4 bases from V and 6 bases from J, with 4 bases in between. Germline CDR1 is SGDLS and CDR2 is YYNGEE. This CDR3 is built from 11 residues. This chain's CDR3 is CASSNHEKLFF. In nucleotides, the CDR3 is TGTGCCAGCAGCAATCATGAAAAACTGTTTTTT.

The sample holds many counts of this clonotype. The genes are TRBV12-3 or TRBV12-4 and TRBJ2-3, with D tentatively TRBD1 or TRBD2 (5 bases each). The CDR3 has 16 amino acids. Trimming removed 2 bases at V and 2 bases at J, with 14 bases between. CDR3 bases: TGTGCCAGCAGTTTACCCGGGACGGCCGACACAGATACGCAGTATTTT. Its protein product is CASSLPGTADTDTQYF.

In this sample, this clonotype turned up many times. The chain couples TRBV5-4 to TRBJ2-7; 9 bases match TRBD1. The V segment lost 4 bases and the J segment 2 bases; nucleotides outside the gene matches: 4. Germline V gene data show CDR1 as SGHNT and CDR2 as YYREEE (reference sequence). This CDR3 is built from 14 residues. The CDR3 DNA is TGTGCCAGCAGCCCCAGACAGGGGGCCTACGAGCAGTACTTC. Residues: CASSPRQGAYEQYF.

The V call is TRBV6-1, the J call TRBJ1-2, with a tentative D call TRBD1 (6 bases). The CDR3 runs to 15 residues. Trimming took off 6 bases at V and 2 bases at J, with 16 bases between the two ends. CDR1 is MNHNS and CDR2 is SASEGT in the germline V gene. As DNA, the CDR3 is TGTGCCAGCAGCTACAGGACAGAATTCAACTATGGCTACACCTTC. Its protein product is CASSYRTEFNYGYTF.

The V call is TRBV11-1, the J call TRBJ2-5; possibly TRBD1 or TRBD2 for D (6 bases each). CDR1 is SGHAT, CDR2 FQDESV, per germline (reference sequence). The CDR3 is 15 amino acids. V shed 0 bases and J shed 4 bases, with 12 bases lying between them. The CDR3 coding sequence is TGTGCCAGCAGCTTAGCGGGGGGACACCGAGAGACCCAGTACTTC. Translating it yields CASSLAGGHRETQYF.

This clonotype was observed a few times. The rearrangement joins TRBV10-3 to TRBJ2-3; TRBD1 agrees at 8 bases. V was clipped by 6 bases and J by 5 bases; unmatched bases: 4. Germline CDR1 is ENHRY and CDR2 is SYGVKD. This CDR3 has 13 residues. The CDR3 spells CAIRTGVGDTQYF. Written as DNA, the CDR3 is TGTGCCATCAGGACAGGGGTGGGAGATACGCAGTATTTT.

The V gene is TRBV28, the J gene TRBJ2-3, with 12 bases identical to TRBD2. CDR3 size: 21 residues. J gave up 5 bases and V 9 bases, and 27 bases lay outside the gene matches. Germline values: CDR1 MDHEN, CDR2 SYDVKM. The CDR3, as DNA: TGTGCCAGTCCACCACCCTCCGTGGGCGCGCTAGCGGGAGGGCCGGGAGATACGCAGTATTTT. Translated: CASPPPSVGALAGGPGDTQYF.

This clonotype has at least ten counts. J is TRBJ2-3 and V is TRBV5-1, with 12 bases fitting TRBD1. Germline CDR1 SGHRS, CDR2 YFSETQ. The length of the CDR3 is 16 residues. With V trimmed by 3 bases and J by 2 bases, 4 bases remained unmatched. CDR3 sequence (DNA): TGCGCCAGCAGCTCAGGGACAGGGGGCCTCACAGATACGCAGTATTTT. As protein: CASSSGTGGLTDTQYF.

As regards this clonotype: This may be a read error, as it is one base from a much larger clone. CDR3 bases: TGTGCCAGCAGTGAAACGGCCAGGGTGGATGAGCAGTTCTTC. As protein: CASSETARVDEQFF. This chain connects TRBV2 to TRBJ2-1, with D tentatively TRBD1 (5 bases). This CDR3 spans 14 amino acids. Trimming took 2 bases from V and 8 from J, leaving 13 bases between them. Germline lookup yields CDR1 SNHLY and CDR2 FYNNEI.

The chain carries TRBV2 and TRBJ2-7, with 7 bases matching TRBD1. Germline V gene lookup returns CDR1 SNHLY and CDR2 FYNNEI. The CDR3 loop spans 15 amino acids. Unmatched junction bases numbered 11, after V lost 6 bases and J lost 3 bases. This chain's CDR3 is CASSLSGTEHYEQYF. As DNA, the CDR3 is TGTGCCAGCAGCCTCTCCGGGACAGAACACTACGAGCAGTACTTC.

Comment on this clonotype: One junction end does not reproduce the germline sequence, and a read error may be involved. The CDR3 is CASSVGGLGYNERFF. The CDR3 region has the DNA TGTGCCAGCAGCGTAGGGGGACTAGGGTACAATGAGCGGTTCTTC. This chain links TRBV9 with TRBJ2-1, with 8 bases identical to TRBD2. From germline, CDR1 is SGDLS and CDR2 YYNGEE. CDR3 length: 15 amino acids.

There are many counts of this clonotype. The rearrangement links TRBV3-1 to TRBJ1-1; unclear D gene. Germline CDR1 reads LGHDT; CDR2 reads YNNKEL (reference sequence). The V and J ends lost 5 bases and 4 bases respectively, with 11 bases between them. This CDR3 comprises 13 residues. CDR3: CASSGFGGTEAFF. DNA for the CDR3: TGTGCCAGCAGCGGATTTGGAGGCACTGAAGCTTTCTTT.

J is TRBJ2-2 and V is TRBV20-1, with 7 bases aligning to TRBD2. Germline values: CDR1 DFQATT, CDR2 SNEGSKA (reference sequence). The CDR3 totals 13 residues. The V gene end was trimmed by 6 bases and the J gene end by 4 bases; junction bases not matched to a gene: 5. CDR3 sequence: CSAPSGITGELFF. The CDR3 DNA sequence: TGCAGTGCCCCCAGCGGGATCACCGGGGAGCTGTTTTTT.